The following is a T cell receptor (beta chain) sequence with its context. As originally analysed: Amplifying reference gene primers gave estimates of nucleated cell counts. This table comes from immunoSEQ multiplex PCR, and its TCRdb copy is limited to in-frame clones, with some not included. That table furnishes V, J and clone size, whereas the DNA furnished D and trimming. The table lists 85,000 to 95,000 clones, around 88% of them singletons, with about 0.51% in the top ten. Trimming pared 0 bases from V and 8 bases from J, leaving 10 bases between. Germline values: CDR1 SGHTA, CDR2 FQGNSA. This CDR3 has 13 residues. This entry belongs to a study of blood T cell repertoires in COVID-19. Whole-study context: Donors in the United States, Italy and Spain gave samples during acute or convalescent COVID-19. In each case, the material was cDNA or gDNA derived from T cells, B-cell-depleted T cells, or PBMCs.

The sample comprised peripheral blood. V gene TRBV7-2 combines with J gene TRBJ1-2, with D hard to call. The clonotype was recovered from a man aged 55 to 70 with acute or convalescent COVID-19. The CDR3 here is CASSLAAVKGYTF. The CDR3 DNA sequence: TGTGCCAGCAGCTTAGCGGCCGTAAAAGGCTACACCTTC.